This record looks at one TCR beta chain sequence and its context. What it binds is not known. This record belongs to a study of blood T cells in healthy people across ages. General study findings and limits: Age brought a roughly linear fall in TCR beta diversity measured per million T cells. The unknown donor CMV status may have confounded expanded clonotype changes.

The use of a sample-barcoded 5' primer and a J-beta primer mix characterized a second PCR of about 7 to 12 cycles. TCRdb fed the 5' RACE reads into MiXCR, producing one record per CDR3 protein. The repertoire includes 380,000 or so distinct CDR3 sequences, about 49% of them detected once, and 51% sits in the top ten. This CDR3 is built from 13 residues. CDR1 DFQATT and CDR2 SNEGSKA come from the germline V gene (reference sequence). The V gene lost 0 bases and the J gene lost 2 bases, with 8 bases spanning the gap. The material sequenced was blood. The chain is built from TRBV20-1 and TRBJ2-7; D is unclear. This TCR was sampled from a man in his 60s in good health. The DNA of the CDR3 is TGCAGTGCTAGAGACCCGATGGCCTACGAGCAGTACTTC. Protein sequence: CSARDPMAYEQYF.